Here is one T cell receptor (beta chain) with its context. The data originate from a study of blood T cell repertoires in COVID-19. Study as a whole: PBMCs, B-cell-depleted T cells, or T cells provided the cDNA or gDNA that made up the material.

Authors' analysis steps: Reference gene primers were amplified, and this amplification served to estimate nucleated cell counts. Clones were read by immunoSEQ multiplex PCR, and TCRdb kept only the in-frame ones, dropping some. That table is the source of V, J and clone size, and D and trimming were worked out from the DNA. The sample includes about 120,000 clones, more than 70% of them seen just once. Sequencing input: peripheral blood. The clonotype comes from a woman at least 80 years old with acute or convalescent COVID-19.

CDR3 amino acids: CAISIAGVGHEQFF. CDR3 sequence (DNA): TGTGCCATCTCAATAGCGGGAGTGGGCCATGAGCAGTTCTTC. V gene TRBV6-5 combines with J gene TRBJ2-1; 9 nucleotides match TRBD2. From germline, CDR1 is MNHEY and CDR2 SVGAGI. V was clipped by 10 bases and J by 8 bases; unmatched bases: 12. The CDR3 has 14 residues.